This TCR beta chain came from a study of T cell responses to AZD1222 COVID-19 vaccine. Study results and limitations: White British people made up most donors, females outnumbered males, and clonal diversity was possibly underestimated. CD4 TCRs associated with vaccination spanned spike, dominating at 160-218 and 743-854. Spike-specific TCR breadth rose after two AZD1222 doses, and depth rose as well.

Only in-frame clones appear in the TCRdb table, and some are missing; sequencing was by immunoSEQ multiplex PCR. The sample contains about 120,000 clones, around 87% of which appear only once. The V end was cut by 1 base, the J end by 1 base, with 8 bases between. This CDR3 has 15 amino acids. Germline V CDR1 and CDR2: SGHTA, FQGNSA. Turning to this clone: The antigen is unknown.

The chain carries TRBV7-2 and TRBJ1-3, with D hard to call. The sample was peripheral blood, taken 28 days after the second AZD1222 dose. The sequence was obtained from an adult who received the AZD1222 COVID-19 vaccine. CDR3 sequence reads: CASSLETNSGNTIYF. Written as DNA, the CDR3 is TGTGCCAGCAGCTTAGAGACTAATTCTGGAAACACCATATATTTT. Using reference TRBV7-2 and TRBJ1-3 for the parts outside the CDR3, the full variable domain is GAGVSQSPSNKVTEKGKDVELRCDPISGHTALYWYRQSLGQGLEFLIYFQGNSAPDKSGLPSDRFSAERTGGSVSTLTIQRTQQEDSAVYLCASSLETNSGNTIYFGEGSWLTVV.